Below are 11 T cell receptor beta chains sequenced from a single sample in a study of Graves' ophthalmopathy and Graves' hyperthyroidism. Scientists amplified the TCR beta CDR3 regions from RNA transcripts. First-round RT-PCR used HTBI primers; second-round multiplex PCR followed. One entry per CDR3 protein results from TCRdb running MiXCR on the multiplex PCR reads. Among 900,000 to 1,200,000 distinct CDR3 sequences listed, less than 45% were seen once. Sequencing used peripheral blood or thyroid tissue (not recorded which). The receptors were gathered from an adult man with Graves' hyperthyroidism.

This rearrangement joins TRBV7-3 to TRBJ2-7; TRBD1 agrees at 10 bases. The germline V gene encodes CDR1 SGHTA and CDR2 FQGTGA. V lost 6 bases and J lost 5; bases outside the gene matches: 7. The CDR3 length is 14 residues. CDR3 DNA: TGTGCCAGCAGTTCCGGACAGGGGGAGCACGAGCAGTACTTC. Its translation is CASSSGQGEHEQYF.

CDR3 amino acids: CASSLLRGYEQYF. The CDR3 bases are TGTGCCAGCAGTTTACTCCGGGGTTACGAGCAGTACTTC. The J gene is TRBJ2-7, the V gene TRBV2; possible D gene TRBD2, 5 bases. CDR3 length: 13 amino acids. Germline-derived CDR1 and CDR2 are SNHLY and FYNNEI. Trimming removed 5 bases from V and 4 bases from J, with 12 bases in between. Drawing the rest from reference TRBV2 and TRBJ2-7, the complete variable domain is EPEVTQTPSHQVTQMGQEVILRCVPISNHLYFYWYRQILGQKVEFLVSFYNNEISEKSEIFDDQFSVERPDGSNFTLKIRSTKLEDSAMYFCASSLLRGYEQYFGPGTRLTVT.

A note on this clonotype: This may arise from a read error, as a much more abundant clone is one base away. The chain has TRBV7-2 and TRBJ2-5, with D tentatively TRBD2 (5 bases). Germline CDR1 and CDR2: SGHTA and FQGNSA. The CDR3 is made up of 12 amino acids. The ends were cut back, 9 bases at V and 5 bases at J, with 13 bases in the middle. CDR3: CASSDIGETQYF. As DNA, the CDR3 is TGTGCCAGTAGCGACATCGGGGAGACCCAGTACTTC.

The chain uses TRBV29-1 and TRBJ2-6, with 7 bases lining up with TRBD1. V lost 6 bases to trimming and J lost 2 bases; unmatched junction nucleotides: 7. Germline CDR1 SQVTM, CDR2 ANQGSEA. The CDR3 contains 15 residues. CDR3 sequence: CSVQQGWAGANVLTF. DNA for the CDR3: TGCAGCGTGCAACAGGGGTGGGCTGGGGCCAACGTCCTGACTTTC.

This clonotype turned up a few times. This chain's CDR3 is CASSDFGTGPYEQYF. As DNA, the CDR3 is TGTGCCAGCAGTGACTTCGGGACAGGGCCGTACGAGCAGTACTTC. The V gene is TRBV9, the J gene TRBJ2-7, with 9 nucleotides matching TRBD1. This CDR3 spans 15 amino acids. The V and J ends lost 5 bases and 4 bases, in that order; junction bases with no gene match: 10. The germline CDR1 and CDR2 sequences are SGDLS and YYNGEE.

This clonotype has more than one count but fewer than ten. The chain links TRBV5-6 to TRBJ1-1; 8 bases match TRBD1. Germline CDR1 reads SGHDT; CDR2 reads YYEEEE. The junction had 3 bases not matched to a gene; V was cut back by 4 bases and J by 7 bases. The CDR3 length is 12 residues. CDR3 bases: TGTGCCAGCAGCATCGGACAGGGTGAAGCTTTCTTT. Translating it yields CASSIGQGEAFF.

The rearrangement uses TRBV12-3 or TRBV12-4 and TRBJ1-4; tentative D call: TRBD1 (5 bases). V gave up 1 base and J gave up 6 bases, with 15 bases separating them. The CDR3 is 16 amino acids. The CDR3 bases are TGTGCCAGCAGTTTAGTGGCGGCGGGGGGATATGAAAAACTGTTTTTT. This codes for CASSLVAAGGYEKLFF.

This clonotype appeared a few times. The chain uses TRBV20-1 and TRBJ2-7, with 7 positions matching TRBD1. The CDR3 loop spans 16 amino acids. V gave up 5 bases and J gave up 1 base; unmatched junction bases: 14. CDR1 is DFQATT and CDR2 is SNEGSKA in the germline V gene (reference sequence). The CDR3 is CSAYDRDKSVSYEQYF. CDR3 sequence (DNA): TGCAGTGCTTATGACAGGGATAAGTCCGTATCCTACGAGCAGTACTTC.

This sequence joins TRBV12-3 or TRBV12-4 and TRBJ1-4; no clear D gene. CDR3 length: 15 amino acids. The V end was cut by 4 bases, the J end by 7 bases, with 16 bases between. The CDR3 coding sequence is TGTGCCAGCAGTTCCCCACCTACGGTGGGTGAAAAACTGTTTTTT. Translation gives CASSSPPTVGEKLFF.

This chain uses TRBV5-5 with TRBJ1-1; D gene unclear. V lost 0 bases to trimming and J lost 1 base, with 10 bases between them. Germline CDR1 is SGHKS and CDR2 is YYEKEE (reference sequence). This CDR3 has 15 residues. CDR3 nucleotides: TGTGCCAGCAGCTTGGCGGCATTCCGGAACACTGAAGCTTTCTTT. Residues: CASSLAAFRNTEAFF. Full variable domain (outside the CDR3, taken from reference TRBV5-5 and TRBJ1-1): DAGVTQSPTHLIKTRGQQVTLRCSPISGHKSVSWYQQVLGQGPQFIFQYYEKEERGRGNFPDRFSARQFPNYSSELNVNALLLGDSALYLCASSLAAFRNTEAFFGQGTRLTVV.

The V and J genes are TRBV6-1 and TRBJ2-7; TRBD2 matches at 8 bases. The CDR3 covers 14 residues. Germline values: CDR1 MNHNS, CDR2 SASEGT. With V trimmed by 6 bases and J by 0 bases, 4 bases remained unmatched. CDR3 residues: CASRASGPSYEQYF. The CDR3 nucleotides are TGTGCCAGCAGAGCTAGCGGGCCCTCCTACGAGCAGTACTTC.